The next 25 T cell receptor beta chains were all read from a single sample in a study of CD8 T cells in Susac syndrome. An amount of RNA that ranged from roughly 0.5 to 1 ug was reverse transcribed with random hexamers. TCRdb re-called the immunoSEQ multiplex PCR reads with MiXCR, one entry per CDR3 protein. The profile shows 120,000 to 150,000 distinct CDR3 sequences, roughly 94% of them singletons. Sequencing was carried out using CD4+ T cells from PBMCs. These receptors came from a human donor in good health.

The chain uses TRBV6-6 and TRBJ1-5, with D tentatively TRBD1 (5 bases). Trimming stripped 2 bases from V and 3 bases from J, with 8 bases between. Germline CDR1 is MNHNY and CDR2 is SVGAGI (reference sequence). This CDR3 region has 14 residues. CDR3 sequence (DNA): TGTGCCAGCAGTTACCGACAGTTCAATCAGCCCCAGCATTTT. It yields the protein CASSYRQFNQPQHF.

The V call is TRBV12-3 or TRBV12-4, the J call TRBJ2-5, with TRBD1 as a possible D gene (6 bases). The CDR3 loop spans 13 amino acids. V was shortened by 7 bases and J by 5 bases, with 14 bases between the two germline ends. The CDR3 DNA reads TGTGCCAGCACCTTAACAGGGCTGGAGACCCAGTACTTC. Protein sequence: CASTLTGLETQYF.

The V gene is TRBV2, the J gene TRBJ2-7; D is unclear. This CDR3 region has 14 residues. The germline V and J ends were trimmed by 4 bases and 2 bases, with 12 bases remaining between them. Per the germline V gene, CDR1 is SNHLY and CDR2 is FYNNEI. CDR3 nucleotides: TGTGCCAGCAGTGTACGGCCTAGGACCTACGAGCAGTACTTC. Protein product: CASSVRPRTYEQYF. Supplemented by reference TRBV2 and TRBJ2-7, the full variable domain reads EPEVTQTPSHQVTQMGQEVILRCVPISNHLYFYWYRQILGQKVEFLVSFYNNEISEKSEIFDDQFSVERPDGSNFTLKIRSTKLEDSAMYFCASSVRPRTYEQYFGPGTRLTVT.

The table lists this clonotype with a count of one. This sequence joins TRBV3-1 and TRBJ2-7, with D hard to call. The CDR3 length is 15 residues. Germline loops: CDR1 LGHDT, CDR2 YNNKEL (reference sequence). The V end was cut by 5 bases, the J end by 2 bases, with 16 bases between. In DNA, the CDR3 is TGTGCCAGCAGCAACGGACCGGGCACCACCTACGAGCAGTACTTC. It yields the protein CASSNGPGTTYEQYF.

The chain carries TRBV28 and TRBJ1-1; the D gene is possibly TRBD1 (6 bases). Per germline, CDR1 MDHEN and CDR2 SYDVKM. Trimming stripped 10 bases from V and 4 bases from J, with 16 bases between. The CDR3 has 13 amino acids. In nucleotides, the CDR3 is TGTGCCACCGCACTACAGGGCGCCACTGAAGCTTTCTTT. It encodes CATALQGATEAFF.

The rearrangement uses TRBV12-3 or TRBV12-4 and TRBJ2-1; D is perhaps TRBD2 (5 bases). The V end lost 7 bases, the J end lost 6 bases, and 10 bases lay between the germline ends. The CDR3 is 12 residues long. CDR3 sequence: CASTPSPNEQFF. The CDR3 nucleotides read TGTGCCAGCACCCCTAGCCCCAATGAGCAGTTCTTC.

This chain uses TRBV29-1 with TRBJ2-6; the D is unclear. The CDR3 covers 13 residues. Germline assignment: CDR1 SQVTM and CDR2 ANQGSEA. Between the trimmed V and J ends, which lost 3 bases and 2 bases, there was a span of 5 bases. The CDR3 nucleotides read TGCAGCGTTGACTTTGCTGGGGCCAACGTCCTGACTTTC. This translates into CSVDFAGANVLTF.

The CDR3 region has the DNA TGCGCCAGCAGCTCTAACACAGGGGGCTCCTATGGCTACACCTTC. Residues: CASSSNTGGSYGYTF. The rearrangement uses TRBV5-1 and TRBJ1-2; 9 bases map to TRBD1. CDR1 SGHRS and CDR2 YFSETQ come from the germline V gene. This CDR3 has 15 residues. V was pared by 3 bases and J by 4 bases, with 7 bases of the junction left unmatched.

This chain links TRBV10-3 with TRBJ1-5; 7 bases are shared with TRBD1. Germline lookup yields CDR1 ENHRY and CDR2 SYGVKD. The CDR3 totals 16 residues. After removal of 2 bases from V and 0 bases from J, the junction contained 4 bases not matched to a gene. The CDR3 sequence: CAISEGRGNSNQPQHF. The CDR3 region has the DNA TGTGCCATCAGTGAGGGCAGGGGGAATAGCAATCAGCCCCAGCATTTT.

This clonotype came up once. The CDR3 nucleotides are TGCGCCAGCAGCCAAGATTCCCGGACGGGGGAGCAGTACTTC. Its protein is CASSQDSRTGEQYF. V is TRBV4-1 and J is TRBJ2-7; weak D call: TRBD2 (5 bases). Germline V gene lookup returns CDR1 MGHRA and CDR2 YSYEKL. This CDR3 contains 14 residues. V was cut by 0 bases and J by 7 bases, with 13 bases left in between.

The chain has TRBV28 and TRBJ2-4; the match to TRBD1 covers 10 bases. V dropped 5 bases and J dropped 4; count of bases not matched to a gene: 5. The CDR3 extends over 15 amino acids. From germline, CDR1 is MDHEN and CDR2 SYDVKM. CDR3 coding DNA: TGTGCCAGCAGTCTAGAGGACAGGGGGAAAAACATTCAGTACTTC. Translated, it gives CASSLEDRGKNIQYF. The variable domain in full, completed from reference TRBV28 and TRBJ2-4, reads DVKVTQSSRYLVKRTGEKVFLECVQDMDHENMFWYRQDPGLGLRLIYFSYDVKMKEKGDIPEGYSVSREKKERFSLILESASTNQTSMYLCASSLEDRGKNIQYFGAGTRLSVL.

The chain couples TRBV7-8 to TRBJ1-5; no definite D call. The germline V gene encodes CDR1 SGHVS and CDR2 FQNEAQ. V lost 5 bases and J 0 bases, leaving 14 bases between the germline ends. The CDR3 is 16 residues long. CDR3 residues: CASSTARTSSNQPQHF. CDR3 coding DNA: TGTGCCAGCAGCACGGCCCGGACTAGTAGCAATCAGCCCCAGCATTTT.

Notes on this clonotype: At one end the junction does not follow the germline gene, possibly because of a read error. The rearrangement uses TRBV19 and TRBJ2-2; D is possibly TRBD2 (5 bases). The germline V gene has CDR1 LNHDA and CDR2 SQIVND (reference sequence). CDR3 length: 14 amino acids. The CDR3 region is CASSKGANTGELFF. In DNA, the CDR3 is TGTGCCAGTAGTAAGGGAGCGAATACCGGGGAGCTGTTTTTT.

V gene TRBV6-4 combines with J gene TRBJ2-3; 8 bases fit TRBD1. V trimming: 2 bases; J trimming: 6 bases; junction bases outside the gene matches: 1. Germline values: CDR1 MRHNA, CDR2 SNTAGT. CDR3 length: 13 residues. In DNA, the CDR3 is TGTGCCAGCAGTGACCAGGGGGCTGATACGCAGTATTTT. Its protein is CASSDQGADTQYF.

This clonotype has a single count. The chain couples TRBV5-6 to TRBJ2-7; either TRBD1 or TRBD2 may supply D (6 bases each). The germline V gene encodes CDR1 SGHDT and CDR2 YYEEEE. The length of the CDR3 is 15 residues. Trimming stripped 3 bases from V and 2 bases from J, with 15 bases between. Here the CDR3 DNA reads TGTGCCAGCAGCTCTCAAACAGGGAGGCCCTACGAGCAGTACTTC. This encodes CASSSQTGRPYEQYF. Full variable domain (outside the CDR3, taken from reference TRBV5-6 and TRBJ2-7): DAGVTQSPTHLIKTRGQQVTLRCSPKSGHDTVSWYQQALGQGPQFIFQYYEEEERQRGNFPDRFSGHQFPNYSSELNVNALLLGDSALYLCASSSQTGRPYEQYFGPGTRLTVT.

The chain employs TRBV7-2 and TRBJ2-7; TRBD2 is a possible D gene (5 bases). Germline V gene lookup returns CDR1 SGHTA and CDR2 FQGNSA. The germline V and J ends were trimmed by 5 bases and 3 bases, with 17 bases remaining between them. The CDR3 loop spans 15 amino acids. The CDR3: CASSRGWSGNYEQYF. DNA of the CDR3: TGTGCCAGCAGCCGCGGATGGAGCGGAAACTACGAGCAGTACTTC.

Only one count was recorded for this clonotype. The V call is TRBV20-1, the J call TRBJ2-3, with 10 bases matching TRBD1. J gave up 3 bases and V 3 bases, and 6 bases lay outside the gene matches. Germline loops: CDR1 DFQATT, CDR2 SNEGSKA (reference sequence). CDR3 length: 15 amino acids. The CDR3 nucleotides are TGCAGTGCTAGCTTGGGGGGACAGGGGACAGATACGCAGTATTTT. Residues: CSASLGGQGTDTQYF.

This chain connects TRBV10-2 to TRBJ1-1, with D perhaps TRBD1 (6 bases). CDR3 length equals 11 residues. CDR1 WSHSY and CDR2 SAAADI come from the germline V gene. V was clipped by 4 bases and J by 6 bases, with 6 bases between them. This chain's CDR3 is CASSGGPEAFF. CDR3 in DNA: TGCGCCAGCAGTGGGGGGCCTGAAGCTTTCTTT.

This chain's CDR3 is CAWSQQGGQPQHF. DNA for the CDR3: TGTGCCTGGAGTCAGCAGGGTGGTCAGCCCCAGCATTTT. The chain uses TRBV30 and TRBJ1-5, with a possible D match to TRBD1 (5 bases). Trimming removed 2 bases from V and 6 bases from J, with 11 bases in between. Germline CDR1 is GTSNPN and CDR2 is SVGIG (reference sequence). The CDR3 sequence is 13 residues long.

J is TRBJ2-1 and V is TRBV9, with TRBD2 matching over 10 bases. The V segment lost 0 bases and the J segment 6 bases; nucleotides outside the gene matches: 9. CDR1 SGDLS and CDR2 YYNGEE come from the germline V gene. There are 17 residues in the CDR3. Written as DNA, the CDR3 is TGTGCCAGCAGCGTAGACTTGAGCGGGAGGGACGGCAATGAGCAGTTCTTC. Its protein product is CASSVDLSGRDGNEQFF.

The sample holds one count of this clonotype. The gene calls are TRBV29-1 and TRBJ2-4; D not resolved. Germline CDR1 and CDR2: SQVTM and ANQGSEA. V was clipped by 4 bases and J by 0 bases, with 7 bases between them. The CDR3 length is 13 residues. DNA of the CDR3: TGCAGCGTTGTTGATTTAGCCAAAAACATTCAGTACTTC. This sequence encodes CSVVDLAKNIQYF.

The CDR3 sequence is CASSFLGTQYF. The CDR3 DNA sequence: TGTGCCAGCAGTTTCCTAGGGACCCAGTACTTC. The chain has TRBV6-5 and TRBJ2-5; D is unresolved. The CDR3 extends over 11 amino acids. V lost 4 bases and J 7 bases, leaving 7 bases between the germline ends. Per the germline V gene, CDR1 is MNHEY and CDR2 is SVGAGI.

The chain combines TRBV27 with TRBJ1-2; the match to TRBD1 covers 7 bases. The J segment lost 1 base and the V segment lost 3 bases, leaving 8 bases of the junction unmatched. The CDR3 runs 16 residues. Germline V lookup: CDR1 MNHEY, CDR2 SMNVEV (reference sequence). The CDR3: CASSFTGVGVNYGYTF. The CDR3 coding sequence is TGTGCCAGCAGTTTTACAGGGGTGGGGGTTAACTATGGCTACACCTTC.

Of note for this clonotype: One end of the junction varies from germline; a read error may be responsible. The V gene is TRBV19, the J gene TRBJ1-1, with TRBD1 as a possible D gene (5 bases). Germline V gene data show CDR1 as LNHDA and CDR2 as SQIVND (reference sequence). The CDR3 extends over 12 amino acids. CDR3 loop: CASSYRSGEAFF. The CDR3 coding sequence is TGTGCCAGTAGTTACAGGAGTGGAGAAGCTTTTTTT.

The genes are TRBV18 and TRBJ1-2, with D possibly being TRBD1 (5 bases). CDR1 and CDR2 from the germline V gene are KGHSH and LQKENI. Trimming removed 2 bases from V and 4 bases from J, with 8 bases in between. The CDR3 totals 13 residues. CDR3 amino acids: CASSPDRFYGYTF. The CDR3 nucleotides read TGTGCCAGCTCACCAGACAGATTCTATGGCTACACCTTC.